Sequencing of this T cell receptor beta chain was carried out in a study of shared clonotypes between healthy human individuals. Study conclusions and caveats: Larger estimated richness was generally recorded for naive subsets relative to memory subsets.

Sequenced by immunoSEQ multiplex PCR; TCRdb stores in-frame clones only, minus some. The repertoire consists of over a million clones, with approximately 97% occurring once and the leading ten covering roughly 1.2%. The CDR3 contains 15 residues. The V and J ends lost 1 base and 1 base, in that order; junction bases with no gene match: 4. The V gene's germline CDR1 is SGDLS and CDR2 YYNGEE. Details on this clone: What it binds is not known.

The sample comprised naive CD4+ T cells sorted from blood. Specified subset: CD45RA+ positively selected. This receptor was taken from a man aged 25 to 45 in good health. V and J are TRBV9 and TRBJ1-1; 7 bases agree with TRBD1. CDR3 amino acids: CASSVQGTENTEAFF. DNA for the CDR3: TGTGCCAGCAGCGTACAAGGGACAGAGAACACTGAAGCTTTCTTT.